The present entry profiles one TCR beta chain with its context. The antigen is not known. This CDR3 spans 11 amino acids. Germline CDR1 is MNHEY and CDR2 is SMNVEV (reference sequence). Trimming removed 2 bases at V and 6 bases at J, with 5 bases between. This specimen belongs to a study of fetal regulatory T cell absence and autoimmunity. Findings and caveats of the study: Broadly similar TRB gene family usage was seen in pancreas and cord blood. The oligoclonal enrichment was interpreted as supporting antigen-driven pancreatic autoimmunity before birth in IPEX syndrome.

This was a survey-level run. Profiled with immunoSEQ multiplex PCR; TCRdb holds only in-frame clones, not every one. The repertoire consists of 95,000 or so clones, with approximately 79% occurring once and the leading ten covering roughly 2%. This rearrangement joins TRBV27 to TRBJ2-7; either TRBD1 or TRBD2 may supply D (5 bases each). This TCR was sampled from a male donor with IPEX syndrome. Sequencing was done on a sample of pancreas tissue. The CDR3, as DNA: TGTGCCAGCAGTTTAGGGGGCGAGCAGTACTTC. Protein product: CASSLGGEQYF.